A selection of T cell receptor beta chains follows, all from one sample in a study of cytomegalovirus exposure and HLA in healthy donors. Assay used: immunoSEQ multiplex PCR; TCRdb lists only in-frame clones, some missing. The repertoire table contains around 140,000 clones. Input material: PBMCs. The receptor source for this set is a woman aged 45-59 years in good health and CMV-seronegative. Each CDR3 is given with its conserved first and last residue. D genes are given only for firm matches.

>TRBJ1-5|TRBV6-5|TRBD1
TGTGCCAGCAGCCAACAGGGGGCGGGGATTCAGCCCCAGCATTTT
CASSQQGAGIQPQHF
>TRBJ2-3|TRBV4-3|TRBD2
TGCGCCAGCAGCAGTGGGACTAGCGGGGTCATAGATACGCAGTATTTT
CASSSGTSGVIDTQYF
>TRBJ2-7|TRBV29-1|TRBD1
TGCAGCGGCAGTGGACAGGGCTCCTACGAGCAGTACTTC
CSGSGQGSYEQYF
>TRBJ1-6|TRBV7-3|NA
TGTGCCAGCAGCTTATACGGGGGGACCAGTTCACCCCTCCACTTT
CASSLYGGTSSPLHF
>TRBJ2-3|TRBV30|TRBD2
TGTGCCTGGAGTGTACGGCGGGGGGGCACAGATACGCAGTATTTT
CAWSVRRGGTDTQYF
>TRBJ2-1|TRBV6-5|TRBD1
TGTGCCAGCAGTTACCAGATTCAGGGGGTTAATGAGCAGTTCTTC
CASSYQIQGVNEQFF
>TRBJ1-1|TRBV6-1|NA
TGTGCCAGCAGTGAAAGAGGGGGGGACCGTGAAGCTTTCTTT
CASSERGGDREAFF
>TRBJ2-1|TRBV2|NA
TGTGCCAGCAGTGTTCAGGGGGGCTACAATGAGCAGTTCTTC
CASSVQGGYNEQFF
>TRBJ1-2|TRBV5-1|TRBD1
TGCGCCAGCAGCTTGGCACAGGGGGGCTATGGCTACACCTTC
CASSLAQGGYGYTF
>TRBJ1-3|TRBV23-1|TRBD1
TGCGCCAGCAGTTGCAGGGGGCCTGGAAACACCATATATTTT
CASSCRGPGNTIYF
>TRBJ2-3|TRBV30|NA
TGTGCCTGGAGTCCGGACAGTCCCAGCACAGATACGCAGTATTTT
CAWSPDSPSTDTQYF
>TRBJ2-7|TRBV4-2|NA
TGTGCCAGCAGCCAAGCATTGGGCGGGGGCCTCTACGAGCAGTACTTC
CASSQALGGGLYEQYF
>TRBJ1-5|TRBV18|NA
TGTGCCAGCTCACCACCGGGACAAGATCAGCCCCAGCATTTT
CASSPPGQDQPQHF
>TRBJ1-4|TRBV5-1|TRBD1
TGCGCCAGCAGCTGGGGACAGGACCAAAAACTGTTTTTT
CASSWGQDQKLFF
>TRBJ2-1|TRBV6-5|TRBD2
TGTGCCAGCCTGACACTAGCGGGAGGCGTAAATGAGCAGTTCTTC
CASLTLAGGVNEQFF
>TRBJ2-3|TRBV7-3|NA
TGTGCCAGCAGCTTAATCGGAGGAACCGGCACAGATACGCAGTATTTT
CASSLIGGTGTDTQYF
>TRBJ1-2|TRBV2|TRBD1
TGTGCCAGCAGGGACAGGGGTACCAACTATGGCTACACCTTC
CASRDRGTNYGYTF
>TRBJ2-3|TRBV11-2|TRBD1
TGTGCCAGCAGCACTCCCACAGGGGGCGCGACAGATACGCAGTATTTT
CASSTPTGGATDTQYF
>TRBJ1-1|TRBV9|NA
TGTGCCAGCAGCGTGAGCCGTCCCAGGGTTTCGAAAGCTTTCTTT
CASSVSRPRVSKAFF
>TRBJ1-4|TRBV27|TRBD1
TGTGCCAGCAGGGTAGCACAGGGGGCGTATGAAAAACTGTTTTTT
CASRVAQGAYEKLFF
>TRBJ1-4|TRBV6-6|NA
TGTGCCAGCAGTTACTCGGGGGAGGAAGGTGAAAAACTGTTTTTT
CASSYSGEEGEKLFF
>TRBJ1-5|TRBV6-5|NA
TGTGCCAGCAGGCAGGGGACGGGCGCGCCCCAGCATTTT
CASRQGTGAPQHF
>TRBJ2-1|TRBV30|TRBD1
TGTGCCTGGGCTCGGTGGGCAGGGGGCTCCTTAGGTGAGCAGTTCTTC
CAWARWAGGSLGEQFF
>TRBJ1-4|TRBV28|TRBD1
TGTGCCAGCAGTTCTGGACAGGCGGCTGAAAAACTGTTTTTT
CASSSGQAAEKLFF
>TRBJ2-3|TRBV4-1|NA
TGCGCCAGCAGCCCTTACTACCCTCTGGACACAGATACGCAGTATTTT
CASSPYYPLDTDTQYF
>TRBJ1-4|TRBV29-1|NA
TGCAGCGGGGGGGAGGGGTCTAATGAAAAACTGTTTTTT
CSGGEGSNEKLFF
>TRBJ2-5|TRBV5-4|NA
TGTGCCAGCAGCTCAGGTCGGGCAGGGGTATGGGGAGAGACCCAGTACTTC
CASSSGRAGVWGETQYF
>TRBJ2-7|TRBV4-3|TRBD1
TGCGCCAGCAGCGTCCGGGACAGGGTAAACGAGCAGTACTTC
CASSVRDRVNEQYF
>TRBJ1-2|TRBV15|TRBD1
TGTGCCACCAGCAGAGATCCTCTGGCCACGGGACAGGATAATTCTGGAGGCTACACCTTC
CATSRDPLATGQDNSGGYTF
>TRBJ2-1|TRBV19|TRBD2
TGTGCCAGTAGTGGACTAGCGGGAGGGGACAATGAGCAGTTCTTC
CASSGLAGGDNEQFF
>TRBJ2-3|TRBV2|NA
TGTGCCAGCAAGTACTCAGATACGCAGTATTTT
CASKYSDTQYF
>TRBJ2-5|TRBV4-1|NA
TGCGCCAGCAGCTCCGGGGGACTCCTCCAAGAGACCCAGTACTTC
CASSSGGLLQETQYF
>TRBJ1-1|TRBV5-1|TRBD1
TGCGCCAGCAGCAGACAGGGAGGCACTGAAGCTTTCTTT
CASSRQGGTEAFF
>TRBJ1-2|TRBV28|TRBD1
TGTGCCAGCAGGACAGGGAACTATGGCTACACCTTC
CASRTGNYGYTF
>TRBJ2-7|TRBV6-5|NA
TGTGCCAGCAGTTATGACGGGGCCTACGAGCAGTACTTC
CASSYDGAYEQYF
>TRBJ2-6|TRBV9|NA
TGTGCCAGCAGCCAACCCCGGCAGGGCAACTCTGGGGCCAACGTCCTGACTTTC
CASSQPRQGNSGANVLTF
>TRBJ2-5|TRBV18|TRBD2
TGTGCCAGCTCACCAACCTCCTTTAGCGGGGGGCTGAACCAAGAGACCCAGTACTTC
CASSPTSFSGGLNQETQYF
>TRBJ1-1|TRBV7-9|TRBD1
TGTGCCAGCAGCCCAGCCGGGACAGGGACTGGTTCTGAAGCTTTCTTT
CASSPAGTGTGSEAFF
>TRBJ1-5|TRBV25-1|NA
TGTGCCAGCACGTGGAGGGGCAATCAGCCCCAGCATTTT
CASTWRGNQPQHF
>TRBJ2-6|TRBV30|NA
TGTGCCTGGGGGTCCGGGGGGCGACCCTCTGGGGCCAACGTCCTGACTTTC
CAWGSGGRPSGANVLTF
>TRBJ2-7|TRBV5-1|TRBD1
TGCGCCAGCAGAGCCGGACAGGGCCCCTACGAGCAGTACTTC
CASRAGQGPYEQYF
>TRBJ1-4|TRBV4-1|NA
TGCGCCAGCAGGCCCCAAACCGACAGGTCGGGGAATGAAAAACTGTTTTTT
CASRPQTDRSGNEKLFF
>TRBJ2-1|TRBV9|NA
TGTGCCAGCAGCGTAGTGGAGAATGAGCAGTTCTTC
CASSVVENEQFF
>TRBJ2-2|TRBV7-6|TRBD1
TGTGCCAGCAGCTTTCGGACAGGGGGAGACACCGGGGAGCTGTTTTTT
CASSFRTGGDTGELFF